This T cell receptor (beta chain) was retrieved from a study of T cells in Graves' hyperthyroidism and ophthalmopathy (dated by TCRdb to between 2017 and 2020). Notes on the research overall: Peripheral blood was sampled at the time of initial diagnosis, prior to any treatment. To identify TCR V-J signatures that set the groups apart, the researchers used a discovery cohort of about a hundred patients, made up of under 50 with Graves' ophthalmopathy and 57 with stable Graves' hyperthyroidism. Prospective prediction of ophthalmopathy was tested in an independent validation cohort consisting of under 20 hyperthyroidism patients and 17 patients who later progressed to ophthalmopathy. The roughly 100 discovery patients were randomly split 7:3 into training and test sets. In addition, the study compared T-cell repertoires in thyroid tissue and in blood from several Graves' hyperthyroidism patients. After sampling, hyperthyroidism patients received methimazole starting at 30 mg daily, and ophthalmopathy patients received high-dose intravenous methylprednisolone. The paper describes TCR Vbeta CDR3 sequencing of around 140 peripheral blood samples, made up of some 42 ophthalmopathy patients, approximately 76 hyperthyroidism patients and 17 progressor patients. What the research found in general, with its limitations: Most expanded thyroid clonotypes (frequency above 0.001) were also found in blood, which suggests that blood repertoires may mirror thyroid immune responses. In validation, the model predicted progression to ophthalmopathy with 55% to 71% sensitivity and about 72% specificity, a median of about six months before onset. Sample size was not statistically predetermined, and investigators were not blinded to group allocation. Ophthalmopathy was separated from stable hyperthyroidism by a 13 V-J signature model, with approximately 90% sensitivity and about 84% specificity obtained in cross-validation and 80%/75% obtained in testing.

The trim is 6 bases for V and 1 base for J, with a gap of 9 bases between the germline ends. The CDR3, cysteine through phenylalanine, is 13 amino acids long. Here the CDR3 DNA is all that survives: 39 bases in frame from base 1. CDR1 and CDR2, per the germline V gene, are MDHEN and SYDVKM. The TCR beta CDR3 regions were amplified from the RNA transcripts. The TCR CDR3 was subjected to a first round of RT-PCR using the HTBI primer set and the Qiagen OneStep RT-PCR kit. The libraries were constructed in a second round of multiplex PCR and then size-selected and purified. The libraries were sequenced on an Illumina HiSeq2000 using paired-end 100 bp reads. Processing in the source paper ran as follows. SOAPnuke was used to process the raw data, throwing out any read that contained adapters or uncalled bases, had a mean Phred below 15, or lacked an exact constant-primer or identifier match. High-quality paired reads were merged with COPE v1.2.5, and unique nucleotide sequences were defined as clonotypes. MiTCR v1.1 was used to align clonotypes to the IMGT TRBV, TRBD and TRBJ reference segments. The analysis was restricted to V-J combinations with a frequency above 0.0001, which together covered just over 98% of the repertoires. A TCS score was defined as the ratio of F50 (clonal expansion) to E x V (chaos), with BLOSUM62-based TCRdist applied between CDR3 peptides within each V-J. Welch's t-statistics and random forest reduced around 520 V-J features to around 14, which were used in a naive Bayes classifier (R e1071). Clones were called with MiXCR by TCRdb after fastp trimmed the public reads at Q25, and only in-frame beta chains were retained. Every entry covers one CDR3 protein and lists the most common genes and DNA from its rows. The V and J calls and clone size come from TCRdb's table, not from the authors' own analysis. This sample gives 450,000 to 600,000 distinct CDR3 sequences in total; 14% of them show up just once. Approximately 15% of the sample is in the top ten clones.

This clonotype was counted between two and nine times. The antigen this receptor binds is unknown. No quality values exist for individual bases; no much larger clone is one base distant. Stable Graves' hyperthyroidism was defined as no progression to ophthalmopathy during 18 months of follow-up. Hyperthyroidism patients were aged 18 to 65 years and newly diagnosed, with disease duration of less than 2 months. Patients with uncontrolled infections, other autoimmune diseases, pregnancy or lactation were excluded. Diagnoses were based on clinical symptoms, serum thyroxine and TRAb, thyroid ultrasound and orbital computed tomography. PBMCs were isolated from more than 8 ml of fresh peripheral blood by Ficoll-Paque density gradient centrifugation. Trizol reagent was used to extract total RNA, and RNA quality was then checked on an Agilent 2100 Bioanalyzer.

In this chain, TRBV28 is recombined with TRBJ1-1; no D segment can be confidently identified. What was sequenced was blood. This receptor was identified in a woman aged 35 to 49 with Graves' hyperthyroidism. Read as DNA, the sequence is TGTGCCAGCAGGGGGAGCAAGAACACTGAAGCTTTCTTT. Its product reads: CASRGSKNTEAFF.